The clone carrying this TCR beta chain was counted only a few times. Its antigen is unknown. The data stem from a study of blood T cells in healthy people across ages. Regarding the study as a whole: The unsorted PBMCs prevented any conclusive comparison of naive versus antigen-experienced cells. Observed TCR beta diversity showed a strong correlation with the percentage of naive T cells as measured by flow cytometry.

A second PCR, run for about 6 to 11 cycles, used a sample-barcoded 5' primer plus a J-beta primer mix. Via MiXCR, TCRdb re-called the 5' RACE reads, giving one row per CDR3 protein. The data show roughly 1,500,000 distinct CDR3 sequences, 42% seen once. Samples each had at least 6 micrograms of total RNA extracted. Germline values: CDR1 MNHNS, CDR2 SASEGT. The CDR3 has 14 residues. The germline V and J ends were trimmed by 4 bases and 4 bases, with 12 bases remaining between them. Specimen: blood. This clonotype was sampled from a woman aged 18-29 years in good health. V and J are TRBV6-1 and TRBJ2-3, with D uncertain. CDR3 region: CASSGVPLPDTQYF. CDR3 bases: TGTGCCAGCAGTGGGGTCCCTCTTCCAGATACGCAGTATTTT.